Following are 29 T cell receptor beta chains from one sample sequenced in a study of OX40 agonist ivuxolimab in advanced cancers. This table comes from immunoSEQ multiplex PCR, and its TCRdb copy is limited to in-frame clones, with some not included. The sample includes some 50,000 clones, more than 70% of them seen just once. Material: CD4+ or CD8+ T cells sorted from blood, obtained in a trial of the OX40 agonist ivuxolimab. The receptors originated from an adult with an advanced solid tumor such as melanoma, head and neck, liver or kidney cancer.

This clone was recorded once. CDR3 bases: TGTGCCAGTAGTATAGGCCCAGGACTGAACACTGAAGCTTTCTTT. This translates into CASSIGPGLNTEAFF. The rearrangement links TRBV19 to TRBJ1-1; no definite D call. V lost 1 base to trimming and J lost 0 bases, with 9 bases between them. The CDR3 loop spans 15 amino acids. The germline CDR1 and CDR2 sequences are LNHDA and SQIVND (reference sequence).

J is TRBJ1-1 and V is TRBV5-5, with D uncertain. V lost 4 bases, J lost 4 bases, and 5 bases lay in between. The CDR3 is 11 amino acids. The germline V gene encodes CDR1 SGHKS and CDR2 YYEKEE (reference sequence). CDR3 coding DNA: TGTGCCAGCAGCCACTTCACTGAAGCTTTCTTT. This gives the protein CASSHFTEAFF.

The rearrangement joins TRBV30 to TRBJ1-5; D remains ambiguous. The germline V gene encodes CDR1 GTSNPN and CDR2 SVGIG (reference sequence). V gave up 3 bases and J gave up 1 base, with 7 bases separating them. The CDR3 covers 13 residues. The CDR3 sequence is CAWSSDSNQPQHF. DNA for the CDR3: TGTGCCTGGAGCTCGGACAGCAATCAGCCCCAGCATTTT.

The rearrangement uses TRBV5-4 and TRBJ2-6; the match to TRBD2 covers 10 bases. Germline-derived CDR1 and CDR2 are SGHNT and YYREEE (reference sequence). The CDR3 extends over 17 amino acids. V dropped 3 bases and J dropped 2; count of bases not matched to a gene: 5. This CDR3 reads CASSYPSGSAGANVLTF. DNA of the CDR3: TGTGCCAGCAGCTACCCTAGCGGGAGTGCTGGGGCCAACGTCCTGACTTTC.

The rearrangement links TRBV6-5 to TRBJ2-5, with D perhaps assigned TRBD1 or TRBD2 (5 bases each). This CDR3 spans 15 amino acids. The V gene's germline CDR1 is MNHEY and CDR2 SVGAGI. Deletions cut 6 bases from V and 4 bases from J, with 18 bases between. This chain's CDR3 is CASRPGPQSPETQYF. CDR3 sequence (DNA): TGTGCCAGCAGGCCGGGGCCCCAGAGCCCAGAGACCCAGTACTTC.

This clone was counted only a few times. The chain joins TRBV28 to TRBJ1-4, with TRBD1 matching over 7 bases. Germline V gene data show CDR1 as MDHEN and CDR2 as SYDVKM. The CDR3 is 14 residues long. The junction had 5 bases not matched to a gene; V was cut back by 4 bases and J by 6 bases. In DNA, the CDR3 is TGTGCCAGCAGTTCAGGGGGGGGAGATGAAAAACTGTTTTTT. It translates to CASSSGGGDEKLFF.

This clone was observed a single time. The chain couples TRBV21-1 to TRBJ2-3; TRBD1 was called by the table and not checked on the DNA. TRBV21-1 is a recognized pseudogene. This CDR3 spans 16 amino acids. DNA of the CDR3: TGTGCCAGCAGCAAAGCGCTAGGCACTAAAGGGGGTACGCAGTATTTT. It translates to CASSKALGTKGGTQYF.

The rearrangement uses TRBV27 and TRBJ2-1; the D call may be TRBD1 or TRBD2 (6 bases each). This CDR3 has 13 amino acids. Between the trimmed V and J ends, which lost 4 bases and 8 bases, there was a span of 12 bases. CDR1 is MNHEY and CDR2 is SMNVEV in the germline V gene (reference sequence). For the CDR3, the DNA is TGTGCCAGCAGTTCACAGGGAGGCGATGAGCAGTTCTTC. Protein: CASSSQGGDEQFF.

V gene TRBV29-1 combines with J gene TRBJ2-1; TRBD1 matches at 8 bases. Germline V gene sequence: CDR1 SQVTM, CDR2 ANQGSEA. This CDR3 is built from 12 residues. J lost 8 bases, V lost 6 bases, and 6 bases had no gene match. CDR3 loop: CSVARGLDEQFF. In DNA, the CDR3 is TGCAGCGTAGCCAGGGGGCTCGATGAGCAGTTCTTC.

The rearrangement links TRBV4-1 to TRBJ1-1; D is perhaps TRBD1 (5 bases). Germline CDR1 MGHRA, CDR2 YSYEKL. The CDR3 runs to 15 residues. V dropped 0 bases and J dropped 7 bases, with 15 bases sitting between them. Here the CDR3 reads CASSQDRQGRGEAFF. For the CDR3, the DNA is TGCGCCAGCAGCCAAGATAGGCAGGGTAGAGGTGAAGCTTTCTTT.

Here the CDR3 reads CASSTTWGGAGTDTQYF. For the CDR3, the DNA is TGTGCCAGCAGCACCACGTGGGGGGGGGCGGGCACAGATACGCAGTATTTT. The V and J genes are TRBV5-6 and TRBJ2-3; maybe TRBD2 (7 bases). Trimming cost V 4 bases and J 1 base, with 19 bases left between them. CDR3 size: 17 residues. Germline lookup yields CDR1 SGHDT and CDR2 YYEEEE.

The rearrangement uses TRBV14 and TRBJ2-1; D may match TRBD1 or TRBD2 (6 bases each). This CDR3 has 15 amino acids. CDR1 SGHDN and CDR2 FVKESK come from the germline V gene. The germline V and J ends were trimmed by 1 base and 7 bases, with 14 bases remaining between them. The CDR3 DNA reads TGTGCCAGCAGCCAAGCGCTGGGGGGCCTAAATGAGCAGTTCTTC. Protein: CASSQALGGLNEQFF.

The J gene is TRBJ2-7, the V gene TRBV7-9; weak D call: TRBD2 (7 bases). The CDR3 sequence is 13 residues long. Germline lookup yields CDR1 SEHNR and CDR2 FQNEAQ (reference sequence). The V and J ends lost 6 bases and 6 bases respectively, with 15 bases between them. CDR3 coding DNA: TGTGCCAGCAGGGCGGGGGCCTCGATCGAGCAGTACTTC. Translation: CASRAGASIEQYF.

The chain links TRBV9 to TRBJ2-6; 11 nucleotides line up with TRBD2. CDR1 SGDLS and CDR2 YYNGEE come from the germline V gene. V shed 3 bases, J shed 0 bases, and the junction held 2 bases outside the gene matches. This CDR3 contains 17 residues. The CDR3 here is CASSEGLADSGANVLTF. In DNA, the CDR3 is TGTGCCAGCAGCGAGGGACTAGCGGACTCTGGGGCCAACGTCCTGACTTTC.

The gene calls are TRBV6-6 and TRBJ1-1, with D possibly matching TRBD1 (5 bases). V shed 7 bases and J shed 1 base, with 16 bases lying between them. CDR1 and CDR2 from the germline V gene are MNHNY and SVGAGI (reference sequence). The CDR3 has 15 residues. The DNA of the CDR3 is TGTGCCAGCATCCCGCCCCCGGGGACGAACACTGAAGCTTTCTTT. This encodes CASIPPPGTNTEAFF.

The gene calls are TRBV27 and TRBJ1-5; D gene ambiguous. This CDR3 contains 13 residues. Germline V gives CDR1 MNHEY, CDR2 SMNVEV (reference sequence). The V end lost 3 bases, the J end lost 10 bases, and 13 bases lay between the germline ends. CDR3 sequence: CASSLREEAPQHF. The CDR3 DNA sequence: TGTGCCAGCAGTTTGCGAGAGGAGGCTCCCCAGCATTTT.

V is TRBV13 and J is TRBJ2-7, with D perhaps matching TRBD2 (5 bases). The germline V gene encodes CDR1 PRHDT and CDR2 FYEKMQ (reference sequence). The V gene lost 0 bases and the J gene lost 4 bases, with 16 bases spanning the gap. This CDR3 spans 16 amino acids. This chain's CDR3 is CASSLGGASLRYEQYF. CDR3 DNA sequence: TGTGCCAGCAGCTTAGGGGGAGCCTCTCTCCGTTACGAGCAGTACTTC.

The genes are TRBV11-2 and TRBJ2-1; no clear D gene. The V gene lost 5 bases and the J gene lost 4 bases, with 9 bases spanning the gap. This CDR3 contains 13 residues. The V gene's germline CDR1 is SGHAT and CDR2 FQNNGV. As DNA, the CDR3 is TGTGCCAGCAGCCTGCTTGTATACAATGAGCAGTTCTTC. It encodes CASSLLVYNEQFF.

This chain links TRBV6-1 with TRBJ2-2, with a weak D call TRBD1 (5 bases). Trimming pared 10 bases from V and 6 bases from J, leaving 15 bases between. There are 13 residues in the CDR3. Per germline, CDR1 MNHNS and CDR2 SASEGT. The chain's CDR3 is CATQGRAAGELFF. The DNA of the CDR3 is TGTGCCACCCAGGGCAGGGCGGCCGGGGAGCTGTTTTTT.

This chain uses TRBV6-1 with TRBJ1-2; D is unclear. Trimming took off 4 bases at V and 3 bases at J, with 9 bases between the two ends. Germline values: CDR1 MNHNS, CDR2 SASEGT. This CDR3 comprises 13 residues. CDR3 nucleotide sequence: TGTGCCAGCAGTGTTGGCAGTTACTATGGCTACACCTTC. Protein sequence: CASSVGSYYGYTF.

The J gene is TRBJ2-1, the V gene TRBV6-5; D may be TRBD1 (7 bases). This CDR3 is 15 amino acids long. Per germline, CDR1 MNHEY and CDR2 SVGAGI. V lost 4 bases to trimming and J lost 7 bases, with 17 bases between them. The CDR3 here is CASSFQGGRGNEQFF. CDR3 nucleotide sequence: TGTGCCAGCAGTTTCCAGGGGGGTCGAGGGAATGAGCAGTTCTTC.

This rearrangement joins TRBV6-5 to TRBJ2-7; maybe TRBD2 (6 bases). V was shortened by 8 bases and J by 4 bases, with 15 bases between the two germline ends. This CDR3 is 13 amino acids long. Per the germline V gene, CDR1 is MNHEY and CDR2 is SVGAGI. The CDR3 loop reads CASRRGPGYEQYF. Here the CDR3 DNA reads TGTGCCAGCCGGCGGGGACCCGGGTACGAGCAGTACTTC.

V gene TRBV27 combines with J gene TRBJ2-1; no reliable D call. The CDR3 contains 16 residues. Trimming left V 9 bases short and J 4 bases short, with 22 bases between. The V gene's germline CDR1 is MNHEY and CDR2 SMNVEV (reference sequence). As DNA, the CDR3 is TGTGCCAGTTCACACCGCGGTAAGACCTCGTACAATGAGCAGTTCTTC. Amino acids: CASSHRGKTSYNEQFF.

The V and J genes are TRBV5-6 and TRBJ2-3, with 7 bases identical to TRBD1. CDR3 size: 13 residues. With V trimmed by 4 bases and J by 3 bases, 2 bases remained unmatched. Per germline, CDR1 SGHDT and CDR2 YYEEEE. This chain's CDR3 is CASSAQGTDTQYF. DNA of the CDR3: TGTGCCAGCAGCGCACAGGGGACAGATACGCAGTATTTT.

This clone was counted between two and nine times. The chain combines TRBV2 with TRBJ1-5; D is unclear. Trimming removed 2 bases at V and 7 bases at J, with 18 bases between. This CDR3 contains 16 residues. Germline V gene sequence: CDR1 SNHLY, CDR2 FYNNEI. The CDR3 DNA reads as TGTGCCAGCAGTGAAACAGTACTTACCACGGGGCAGCCCCAGCATTTT. Its protein is CASSETVLTTGQPQHF.

This clone appeared a few times. V and J are TRBV30 and TRBJ1-5; no firm D call. This CDR3 spans 12 amino acids. V gave up 2 bases and J gave up 1 base, with 3 bases separating them. Germline V gene lookup returns CDR1 GTSNPN and CDR2 SVGIG (reference sequence). CDR3 loop: CAWSSSNQPQHF. CDR3 nucleotide sequence: TGTGCCTGGAGTTCCAGCAATCAGCCCCAGCATTTT.

V is TRBV6-6 and J is TRBJ1-5; D gene unclear. V shed 7 bases and J shed 2 bases, with 6 bases lying between them. CDR1 is MNHNY and CDR2 is SVGAGI in the germline V gene (reference sequence). This CDR3 spans 12 amino acids. CDR3 sequence reads: CASTNGNQPQHF. The CDR3 bases are TGTGCCAGCACAAATGGCAATCAGCCCCAGCATTTT.

This rearrangement joins TRBV13 to TRBJ2-7; TRBD2 agrees at 16 bases. V trimming: 5 bases; J trimming: 4 bases; junction bases outside the gene matches: 8. The length of the CDR3 is 17 residues. Germline CDR1 is PRHDT and CDR2 is FYEKMQ (reference sequence). CDR3 sequence: CASSHGTGLAGGYEQYF. The CDR3 DNA reads as TGTGCCAGCAGCCATGGGACGGGACTAGCGGGAGGGTACGAGCAGTACTTC.

The chain joins TRBV5-1 to TRBJ2-7; a possible D gene is TRBD1 (7 bases). V dropped 5 bases and J dropped 2 bases, with 14 bases sitting between them. CDR1 is SGHRS, CDR2 YFSETQ, per germline. This CDR3 has 14 residues. CDR3 nucleotide sequence: TGCGCCAGCAGTCCTGACAGGGAGGCCTACGAGCAGTACTTC. Protein sequence: CASSPDREAYEQYF.